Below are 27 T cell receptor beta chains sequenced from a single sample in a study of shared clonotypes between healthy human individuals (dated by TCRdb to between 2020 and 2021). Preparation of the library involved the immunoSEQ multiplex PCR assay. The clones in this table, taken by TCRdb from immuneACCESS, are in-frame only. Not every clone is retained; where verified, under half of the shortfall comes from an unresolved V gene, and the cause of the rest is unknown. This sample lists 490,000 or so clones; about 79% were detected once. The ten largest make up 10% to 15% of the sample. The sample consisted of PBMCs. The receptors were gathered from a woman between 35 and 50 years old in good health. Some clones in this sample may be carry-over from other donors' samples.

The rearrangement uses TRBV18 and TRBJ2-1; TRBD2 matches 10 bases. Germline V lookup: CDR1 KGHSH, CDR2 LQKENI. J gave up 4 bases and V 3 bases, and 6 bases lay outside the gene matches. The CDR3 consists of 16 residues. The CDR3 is CASSPSGGGPYNEQFF. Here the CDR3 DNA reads TGTGCCAGCTCACCCAGCGGGGGGGGACCTTACAATGAGCAGTTCTTC. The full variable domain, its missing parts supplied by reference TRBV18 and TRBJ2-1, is NAGVMQNPRHLVRRRGQEARLRCSPMKGHSHVYWYRQLPEEGLKFMVYLQKENIIDESGMPKERFSAEFPKEGPSILRIQQVVRGDSAAYFCASSPSGGGPYNEQFFGPGTRLTVL.

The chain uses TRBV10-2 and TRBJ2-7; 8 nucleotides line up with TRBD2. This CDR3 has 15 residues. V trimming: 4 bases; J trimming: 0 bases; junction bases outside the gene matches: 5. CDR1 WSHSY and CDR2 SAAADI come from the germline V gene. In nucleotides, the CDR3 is TGCGCCAGCAGTGTTAGCGGGACCCGCTCCTACGAGCAGTACTTC. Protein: CASSVSGTRSYEQYF.

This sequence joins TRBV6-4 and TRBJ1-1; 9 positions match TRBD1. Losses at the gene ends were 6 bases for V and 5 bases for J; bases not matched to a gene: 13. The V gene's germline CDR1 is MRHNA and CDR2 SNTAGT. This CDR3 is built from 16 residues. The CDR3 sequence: CASSGFLQGAGTEAFF. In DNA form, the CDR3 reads TGTGCCAGCAGCGGGTTTTTACAGGGGGCTGGGACTGAAGCTTTCTTT.

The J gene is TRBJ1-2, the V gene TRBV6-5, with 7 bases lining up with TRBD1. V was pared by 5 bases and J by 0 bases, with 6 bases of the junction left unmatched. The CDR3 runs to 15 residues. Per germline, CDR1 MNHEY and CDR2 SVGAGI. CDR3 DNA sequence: TGTGCCAGCAGTCCACAGGGGTTAGCTAACTATGGCTACACCTTC. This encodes CASSPQGLANYGYTF.

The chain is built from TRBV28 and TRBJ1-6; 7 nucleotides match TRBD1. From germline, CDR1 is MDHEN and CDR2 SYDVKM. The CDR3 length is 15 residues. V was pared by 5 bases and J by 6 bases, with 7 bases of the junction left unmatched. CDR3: CASSTPGTVNSPLHF. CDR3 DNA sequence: TGTGCCAGCAGTACTCCCGGGACAGTTAATTCACCCCTCCACTTT.

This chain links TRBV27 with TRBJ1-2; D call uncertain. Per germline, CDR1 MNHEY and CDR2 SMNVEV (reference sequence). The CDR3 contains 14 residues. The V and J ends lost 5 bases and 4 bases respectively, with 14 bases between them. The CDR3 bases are TGTGCCAGCAGTCCACAAGGACTGGCCTATGGCTACACCTTC. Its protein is CASSPQGLAYGYTF.

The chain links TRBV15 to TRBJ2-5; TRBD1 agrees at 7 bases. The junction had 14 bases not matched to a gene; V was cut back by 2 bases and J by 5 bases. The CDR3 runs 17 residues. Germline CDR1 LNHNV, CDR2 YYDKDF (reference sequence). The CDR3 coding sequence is TGTGCCACCAGCAGATTTCCCCTGATAGACAGGGAGGAGACCCAGTACTTC. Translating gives CATSRFPLIDREETQYF.

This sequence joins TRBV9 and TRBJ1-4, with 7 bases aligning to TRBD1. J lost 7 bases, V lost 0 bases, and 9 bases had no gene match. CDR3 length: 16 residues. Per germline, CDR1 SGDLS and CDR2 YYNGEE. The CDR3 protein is CASSVGAQTGSEKLFF. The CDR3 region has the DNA TGTGCCAGCAGCGTAGGCGCCCAGACAGGGAGTGAAAAACTGTTTTTT.

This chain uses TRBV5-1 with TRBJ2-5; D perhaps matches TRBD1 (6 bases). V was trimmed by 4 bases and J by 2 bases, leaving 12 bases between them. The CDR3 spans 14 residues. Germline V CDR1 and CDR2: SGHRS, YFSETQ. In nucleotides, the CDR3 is TGCGCCAGCAGCAAGGACAGTACACAAGAGACCCAGTACTTC. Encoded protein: CASSKDSTQETQYF.

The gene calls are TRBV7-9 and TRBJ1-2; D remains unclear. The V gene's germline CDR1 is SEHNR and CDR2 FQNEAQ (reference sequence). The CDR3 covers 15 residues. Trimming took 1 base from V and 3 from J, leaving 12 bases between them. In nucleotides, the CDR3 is TGTGCCAGCAGCTTAGAGGCAGGATCGGACTATGGCTACACCTTC. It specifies CASSLEAGSDYGYTF.

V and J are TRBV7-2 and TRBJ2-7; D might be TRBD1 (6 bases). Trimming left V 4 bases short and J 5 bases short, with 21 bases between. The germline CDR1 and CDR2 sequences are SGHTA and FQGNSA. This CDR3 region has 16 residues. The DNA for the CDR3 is TGTGCCAGCAGCTCTAATCCTTCCAGGGGTTCCAACGAGCAGTACTTC. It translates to CASSSNPSRGSNEQYF. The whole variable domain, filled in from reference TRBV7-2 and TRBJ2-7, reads GAGVSQSPSNKVTEKGKDVELRCDPISGHTALYWYRQSLGQGLEFLIYFQGNSAPDKSGLPSDRFSAERTGGSVSTLTIQRTQQEDSAVYLCASSSNPSRGSNEQYFGPGTRLTVT.

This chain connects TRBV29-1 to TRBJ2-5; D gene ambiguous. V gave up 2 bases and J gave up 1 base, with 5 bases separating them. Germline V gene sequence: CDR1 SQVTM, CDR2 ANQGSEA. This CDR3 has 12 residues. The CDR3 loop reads CSVEQFQETQYF. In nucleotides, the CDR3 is TGCAGCGTTGAACAGTTCCAAGAGACCCAGTACTTC.

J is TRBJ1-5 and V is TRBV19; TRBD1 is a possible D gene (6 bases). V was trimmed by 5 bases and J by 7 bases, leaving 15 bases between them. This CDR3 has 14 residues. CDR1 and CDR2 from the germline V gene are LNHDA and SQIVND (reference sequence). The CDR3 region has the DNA TGTGCCAGTAGTCCCCCCGAGGACAGACAGCCCCAGCATTTT. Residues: CASSPPEDRQPQHF.

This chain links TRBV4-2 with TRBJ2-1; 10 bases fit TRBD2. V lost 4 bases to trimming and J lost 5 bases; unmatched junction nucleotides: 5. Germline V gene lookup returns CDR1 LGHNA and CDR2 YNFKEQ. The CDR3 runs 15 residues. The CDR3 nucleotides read TGTGCCAGCAGCCCCCTAGCGGGAGTGGACAATGAGCAGTTCTTC. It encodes CASSPLAGVDNEQFF.

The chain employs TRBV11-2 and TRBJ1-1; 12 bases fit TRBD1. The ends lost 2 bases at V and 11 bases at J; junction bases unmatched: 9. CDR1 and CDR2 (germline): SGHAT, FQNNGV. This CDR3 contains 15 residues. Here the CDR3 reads CASSLLPGQGATAFF. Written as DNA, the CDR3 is TGTGCCAGCAGCTTACTTCCGGGACAGGGGGCAACGGCTTTCTTT. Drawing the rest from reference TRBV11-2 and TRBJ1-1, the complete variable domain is EAGVAQSPRYKIIEKRQSVAFWCNPISGHATLYWYQQILGQGPKLLIQFQNNGVVDDSQLPKDRFSAERLKGVDSTLKIQPAKLEDSAVYLCASSLLPGQGATAFFGQGTRLTVV.

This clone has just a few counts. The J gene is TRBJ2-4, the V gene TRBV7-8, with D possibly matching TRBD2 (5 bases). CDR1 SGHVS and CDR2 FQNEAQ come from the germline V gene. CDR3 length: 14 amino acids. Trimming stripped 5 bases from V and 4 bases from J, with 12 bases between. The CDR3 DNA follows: TGTGCCAGCAGCCTTCGGGATCCGAAAAACATTCAGTACTTC. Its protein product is CASSLRDPKNIQYF.

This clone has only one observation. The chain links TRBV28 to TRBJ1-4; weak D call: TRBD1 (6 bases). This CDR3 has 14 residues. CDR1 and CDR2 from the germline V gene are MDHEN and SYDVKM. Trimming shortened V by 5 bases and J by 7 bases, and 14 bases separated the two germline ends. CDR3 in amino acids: CASSTRGLVEKLFF. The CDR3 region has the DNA TGTGCCAGCAGTACCAGGGGTTTAGTTGAAAAACTGTTTTTT.

CDR3 amino acids: CASSYSENTGELFF. CDR3 nucleotide sequence: TGTGCCAGCAGTTACTCTGAGAACACCGGGGAGCTGTTTTTT. V gene TRBV6-6 combines with J gene TRBJ2-2; D is undetermined. V was pared by 0 bases and J by 1 base, with 3 bases between. This CDR3 has 14 residues. Germline V gene data show CDR1 as MNHNY and CDR2 as SVGAGI (reference sequence).

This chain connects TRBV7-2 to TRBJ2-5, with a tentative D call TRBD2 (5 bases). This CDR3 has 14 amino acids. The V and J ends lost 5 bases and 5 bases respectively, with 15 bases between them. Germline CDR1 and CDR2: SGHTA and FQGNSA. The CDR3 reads CASSRGWERETQYF. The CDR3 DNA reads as TGTGCCAGCAGCCGCGGCTGGGAGCGGGAGACCCAGTACTTC.

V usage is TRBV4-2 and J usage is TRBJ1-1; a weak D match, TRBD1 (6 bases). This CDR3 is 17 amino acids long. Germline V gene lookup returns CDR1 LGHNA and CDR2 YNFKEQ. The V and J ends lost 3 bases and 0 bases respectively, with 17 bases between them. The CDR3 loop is CASSQADRRYMNTEAFF. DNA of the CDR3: TGTGCCAGCAGCCAGGCCGACAGGCGCTACATGAACACTGAAGCTTTCTTT.

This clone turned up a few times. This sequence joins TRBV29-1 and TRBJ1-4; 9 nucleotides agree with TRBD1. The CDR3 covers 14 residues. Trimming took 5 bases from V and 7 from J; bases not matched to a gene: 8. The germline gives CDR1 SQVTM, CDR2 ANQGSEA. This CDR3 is CSVSSGQGFEKLFF. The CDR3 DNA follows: TGCAGCGTTTCCTCGGGACAGGGCTTTGAAAAACTGTTTTTT.

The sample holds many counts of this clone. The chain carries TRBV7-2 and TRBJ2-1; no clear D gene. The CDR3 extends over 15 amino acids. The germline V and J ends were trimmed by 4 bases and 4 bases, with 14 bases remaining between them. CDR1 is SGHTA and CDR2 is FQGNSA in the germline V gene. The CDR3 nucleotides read TGTGCCAGCAGCTCCCGTGAGAATGGATACAATGAGCAGTTCTTC. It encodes CASSSRENGYNEQFF.

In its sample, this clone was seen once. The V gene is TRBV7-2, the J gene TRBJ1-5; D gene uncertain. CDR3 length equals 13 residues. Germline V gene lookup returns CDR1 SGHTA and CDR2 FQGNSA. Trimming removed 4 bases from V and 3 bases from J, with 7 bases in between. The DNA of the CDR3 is TGTGCCAGCAGCTCAGTAAACAATCAGCCCCAGCATTTT. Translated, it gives CASSSVNNQPQHF.

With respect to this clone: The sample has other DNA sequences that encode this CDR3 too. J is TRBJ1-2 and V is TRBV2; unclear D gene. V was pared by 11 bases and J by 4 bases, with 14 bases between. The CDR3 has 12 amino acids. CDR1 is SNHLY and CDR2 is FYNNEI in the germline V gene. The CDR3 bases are TGTGCCGGCGGGCAGTTAGGCTATGGCTACACCTTC. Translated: CAGGQLGYGYTF.

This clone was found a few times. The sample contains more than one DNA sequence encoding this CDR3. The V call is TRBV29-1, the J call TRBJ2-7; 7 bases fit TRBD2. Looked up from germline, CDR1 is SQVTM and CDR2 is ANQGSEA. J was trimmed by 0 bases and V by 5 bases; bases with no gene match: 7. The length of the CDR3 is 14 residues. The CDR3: CSVSRGSHSYEQYF. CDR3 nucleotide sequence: TGCAGCGTTAGCCGCGGGAGCCACTCCTACGAGCAGTACTTC.

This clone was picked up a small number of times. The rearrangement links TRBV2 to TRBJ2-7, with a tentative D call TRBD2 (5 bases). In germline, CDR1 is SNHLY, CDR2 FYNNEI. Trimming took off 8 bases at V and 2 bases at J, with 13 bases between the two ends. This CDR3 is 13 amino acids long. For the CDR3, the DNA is TGTGCCAGCGGCAGCGGTGTCCCCTACGAGCAGTACTTC. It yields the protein CASGSGVPYEQYF.

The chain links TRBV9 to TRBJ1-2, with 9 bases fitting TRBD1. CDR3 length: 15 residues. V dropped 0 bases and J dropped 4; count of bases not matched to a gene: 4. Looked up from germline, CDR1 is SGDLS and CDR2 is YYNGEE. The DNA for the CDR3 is TGTGCCAGCAGCGTAGAGGCGACAGGGGGCTATGGCTACACCTTC. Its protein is CASSVEATGGYGYTF.